The T cell receptor beta chain described here comes from a study of blood T cell repertoires in COVID-19. In the study overall: Spain, Italy and the United States supplied samples that represented acute and convalescent COVID-19. From T cells, B-cell-depleted T cells, or PBMCs came the material, which was cDNA or gDNA.

In the source study's methods: Amplification of reference gene primers was used by the study to estimate nucleated cell counts. Profiled with immunoSEQ multiplex PCR; TCRdb holds only in-frame clones, not every one. V and J calls and clone size are as listed in that table; D and trimming were resolved from the DNA. The sample includes about 170,000 clones, roughly 80% seen only once; the top ten take under 13%. Sequencing was carried out using peripheral blood. This TCR came from a man aged 65 to 85 with active or convalescent COVID-19.

Here the CDR3 reads CASSQSGRNNSPLHF. DNA for the CDR3: TGTGCCAGCAGCCAATCGGGAAGAAATAATTCACCCCTCCACTTT. The chain combines TRBV7-2 with TRBJ1-6; unclear D gene. The germline V gene encodes CDR1 SGHTA and CDR2 FQGNSA. V was cut by 5 bases and J by 5 bases, with 13 bases left in between. The CDR3 has 15 amino acids.